One sample yielded the 15 T cell receptor beta chains listed below, sequenced in a study of vaccination and CD4 T cells after COVID-19. TCRdb re-analysed the PCR reads in MiXCR, keeping a single row per CDR3 protein. This sample has approximately 40,000 distinct CDR3 sequences, with under 45% found just once. Time point described: late sampling 161 to 241 days after vaccination in a few convalescent patients. The material sequenced was CD4+ T cells from blood, taken about 7 months after SARS-CoV-2 vaccination. Receptors originate from a human donor who had recovered from COVID-19.

The chain has TRBV28 and TRBJ2-4; TRBD1 or TRBD2 may be the D gene (5 bases each). This CDR3 spans 16 amino acids. From germline, CDR1 is MDHEN and CDR2 SYDVKM. Trimming shortened V by 5 bases and J by 3 bases, and 17 bases separated the two germline ends. This CDR3 is CASSTWGYSGKNIQYF. CDR3 coding DNA: TGTGCCAGCAGTACCTGGGGGTATTCGGGCAAAAACATTCAGTACTTC.

The chain has TRBV10-3 and TRBJ2-5, with 7 bases lining up with TRBD2. From germline, CDR1 is ENHRY and CDR2 SYGVKD. This CDR3 region has 13 residues. The V gene end was trimmed by 8 bases and the J gene end by 5 bases; junction bases not matched to a gene: 8. The CDR3 DNA sequence: TGTGCCATCCGCGGGGGTTGGGGGGAGACCCAGTACTTC. Its protein is CAIRGGWGETQYF.

This clonotype showed up just a few times. This chain links TRBV28 with TRBJ1-5, with D unresolved. The ends were cut back, 2 bases at V and 6 bases at J, with 17 bases in the middle. The CDR3 spans 16 residues. Germline V gives CDR1 MDHEN, CDR2 SYDVKM. DNA for the CDR3: TGTGCCAGCAGTTTAGTTGTCGACCTAACCGGTCAGCCCCAGCATTTT. Translated, it gives CASSLVVDLTGQPQHF.

In its sample, this clonotype was seen a few times. V usage is TRBV7-2 and J usage is TRBJ2-7; no reliable D call. The CDR3 is 12 amino acids. V was trimmed by 3 bases and J by 6 bases, leaving 9 bases between them. The V gene's germline CDR1 is SGHTA and CDR2 FQGNSA. The CDR3: CASSFQEFEQYF. The CDR3 DNA is TGTGCCAGCAGCTTTCAAGAATTCGAGCAGTACTTC.

This chain uses TRBV28 with TRBJ2-4, with D perhaps TRBD1 or TRBD2 (6 bases each). The V gene's germline CDR1 is MDHEN and CDR2 SYDVKM. Trimming removed 2 bases from V and 7 bases from J, with 15 bases in between. The CDR3 contains 15 residues. The CDR3 loop is CASSLRRGVVNIQYF. Written as DNA, the CDR3 is TGTGCCAGCAGTTTACGGAGGGGGGTGGTGAACATTCAGTACTTC.

The chain is built from TRBV15 and TRBJ2-7; D unresolved. The CDR3 has 14 residues. The ends were cut back, 2 bases at V and 5 bases at J, with 13 bases in the middle. Looked up from germline, CDR1 is LNHNV and CDR2 is YYDKDF (reference sequence). The CDR3 DNA is TGTGCCACCAGCAGAATACCCTCGAGCAACGAGCAGTACTTC. Its translation: CATSRIPSSNEQYF. Complete variable domain (other parts from reference TRBV15 and TRBJ2-7): DAMVIQNPRYQVTQFGKPVTLSCSQTLNHNVMYWYQQKSSQAPKLLFHYYDKDFNNEADTPDNFQSRRPNTSFCFLDIRSPGLGDTAMYLCATSRIPSSNEQYFGPGTRLTVT.

V is TRBV28 and J is TRBJ2-5; D tentatively reads TRBD1 or TRBD2 (5 bases each). The CDR3 sequence is 15 residues long. Trimming pared 6 bases from V and 3 bases from J, leaving 17 bases between. The V gene's germline CDR1 is MDHEN and CDR2 SYDVKM. The CDR3 spells CASSSGTHWEETQYF. The CDR3 DNA reads as TGTGCCAGCAGCTCCGGGACGCATTGGGAAGAGACCCAGTACTTC.

J is TRBJ2-6 and V is TRBV7-3; 7 bases are shared with TRBD2. This CDR3 has 16 residues. From germline, CDR1 is SGHTA and CDR2 FQGTGA. J was trimmed by 2 bases and V by 1 base; bases with no gene match: 2. CDR3 sequence reads: CASSLMGGTGANVLTF. The CDR3, as DNA: TGTGCCAGCAGCTTAATGGGGGGGACTGGGGCCAACGTCCTGACTTTC.

The table lists this clonotype with a few counts. The chain joins TRBV28 to TRBJ2-1, with D possibly being TRBD1 (8 bases). With 7 bases removed from V and 10 bases from J, the gap between germline ends came to 26 bases. Germline loops: CDR1 MDHEN, CDR2 SYDVKM. CDR3 length: 16 amino acids. CDR3 sequence reads: CASNPLGRDRPGEQFF. The CDR3 DNA reads TGTGCCAGCAACCCCCTGGGGAGGGACAGGCCTGGCGAGCAGTTCTTC.

J is TRBJ1-2 and V is TRBV6-2 or TRBV6-3; perhaps TRBD1 as D (5 bases). The CDR3 totals 13 residues. Germline values: CDR1 MNHEY, CDR2 SVGEGT. Trimming shortened V by 6 bases and J by 6 bases, and 14 bases separated the two germline ends. The CDR3, as DNA: TGTGCCAGCAGCAGACTCCAAGGGGATGGCTACACCTTC. Encoded protein: CASSRLQGDGYTF.

This clonotype was detected a few times. V gene TRBV20-1 combines with J gene TRBJ2-1; TRBD2 aligns across 12 bases. Trimming at V came to 4 bases and at J to 7 bases, leaving 8 bases not matched to a gene. Germline V gene lookup returns CDR1 DFQATT and CDR2 SNEGSKA (reference sequence). This CDR3 has 15 amino acids. In nucleotides, the CDR3 is TGCAGTGCTATCCTACTAGCGGGAGGCAGGAATGAGCAGTTCTTC. Translation: CSAILLAGGRNEQFF.

There are a few counts of this clonotype. The chain uses TRBV6-5 and TRBJ1-1; D possibly corresponds to TRBD1 (6 bases). Germline CDR1 reads MNHEY; CDR2 reads SVGAGI. The CDR3 has 15 amino acids. With 2 bases removed from V and 3 bases from J, the gap between germline ends came to 13 bases. CDR3 loop: CASSYASRGDTEAFF. The CDR3 DNA reads as TGTGCCAGCAGTTACGCTTCTAGGGGGGACACTGAAGCTTTCTTT.

CDR3 residues: CASSQDQGGEAYEQYF. CDR3 in DNA: TGCGCCAGCAGCCAAGATCAGGGAGGCGAGGCCTACGAGCAGTACTTC. The gene calls are TRBV4-1 and TRBJ2-7, with D possibly being TRBD2 (6 bases). Germline values: CDR1 MGHRA, CDR2 YSYEKL. V was pared by 0 bases and J by 2 bases, with 14 bases between. The CDR3 extends over 16 amino acids.

J is TRBJ2-7 and V is TRBV7-8; possible D gene TRBD2, 6 bases. Trimming removed 4 bases from V and 3 bases from J, with 19 bases in between. The CDR3 runs to 16 residues. Germline CDR1 SGHVS, CDR2 FQNEAQ. The chain's CDR3 is CASSSGRAGRLYEQYF. The CDR3 DNA sequence: TGTGCCAGCAGCTCAGGCCGTGCGGGGCGACTCTACGAGCAGTACTTC. The full variable domain, in which reference TRBV7-8 and TRBJ2-7 provide the parts outside the CDR3, is GAGVSQSPRYKVAKRGQDVALRCDPISGHVSLFWYQQALGQGPEFLTYFQNEAQLDKSGLPSDRFFAERPEGSVSTLKIQRTQQEDSAVYLCASSSGRAGRLYEQYFGPGTRLTVT.

The V and J genes are TRBV7-3 and TRBJ2-1, with D possibly being TRBD2 (6 bases). V shed 1 base and J shed 0 bases, with 7 bases lying between them. Germline loops: CDR1 SGHTA, CDR2 FQGTGA. The CDR3 is 15 residues long. This CDR3 is CASSLIGSSYNEQFF. Written as DNA, the CDR3 is TGTGCCAGCAGCTTAATCGGGAGCTCCTACAATGAGCAGTTCTTC.